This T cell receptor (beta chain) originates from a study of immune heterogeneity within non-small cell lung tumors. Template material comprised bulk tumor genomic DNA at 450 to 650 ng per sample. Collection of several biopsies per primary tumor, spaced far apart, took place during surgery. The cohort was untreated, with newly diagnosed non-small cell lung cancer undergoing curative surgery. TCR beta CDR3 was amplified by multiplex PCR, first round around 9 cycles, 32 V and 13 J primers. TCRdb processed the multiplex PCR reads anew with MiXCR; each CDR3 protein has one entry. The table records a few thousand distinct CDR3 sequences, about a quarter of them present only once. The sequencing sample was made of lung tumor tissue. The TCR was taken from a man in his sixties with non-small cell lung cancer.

CDR3 DNA sequence: TGCGCCAGCAGCGCCGGGACTAGCGGGAGGTACGAGCAGTACTTC. It codes for CASSAGTSGRYEQYF. V gene TRBV5-1 combines with J gene TRBJ2-7; 15 nucleotides match TRBD2. The CDR3 runs 15 residues. V was pared by 4 bases and J by 4 bases, with 3 bases of the junction left unmatched. CDR1 is SGHRS and CDR2 is YFSETQ in the germline V gene.